The 25 T cell receptor beta chains presented below share a single source sample, sequenced in a study of blood T cell repertoires in COVID-19. Method: immunoSEQ multiplex PCR; TCRdb's copy keeps in-frame clones and lacks some. The sample records about 170,000 clones, 85% being singletons. Sequencing was done on a sample of peripheral blood. Receptor source: a human donor with acute or convalescent COVID-19. The donor label of this sample is uncertain.

The chain uses TRBV7-8 and TRBJ1-4; maybe TRBD1 (6 bases). CDR1 SGHVS and CDR2 FQNEAQ come from the germline V gene. Trimming took off 6 bases at V and 7 bases at J, with 15 bases between the two ends. The CDR3 has 14 amino acids. CDR3 residues: CASSSGGLGEKLFF. The CDR3 nucleotides are TGTGCCAGCAGTTCGGGGGGGCTGGGTGAAAAACTGTTTTTT.

V and J are TRBV19 and TRBJ1-2, with 12 bases fitting TRBD1. CDR3 length: 16 residues. The V segment lost 3 bases and the J segment 5 bases; nucleotides outside the gene matches: 7. Per the germline V gene, CDR1 is LNHDA and CDR2 is SQIVND (reference sequence). For the CDR3, the DNA is TGTGCCAGTAGTATCCCGGGACAGGGGGCGAGGTATGGCTACACCTTC. Translation: CASSIPGQGARYGYTF.

This chain connects TRBV7-2 to TRBJ1-5, with TRBD1 matching 8 bases. With 5 bases clipped from V and 2 bases from J, the junction kept 8 bases outside the gene matches. The CDR3 has 16 amino acids. Germline CDR1 and CDR2: SGHTA and FQGNSA. In DNA form, the CDR3 reads TGTGCCAGCAGCGCCCGGACAGGGAGCGGCAATCAGCCCCAGCATTTT. Translation gives CASSARTGSGNQPQHF.

This chain connects TRBV5-1 to TRBJ2-5, with 8 bases aligning to TRBD2. CDR3 length equals 14 residues. CDR1 SGHRS and CDR2 YFSETQ come from the germline V gene. V was clipped by 4 bases and J by 5 bases; unmatched bases: 7. CDR3 bases: TGCGCCAGCAGCCGGGACGGGAGGGGGGAGACCCAGTACTTC. Translating gives CASSRDGRGETQYF.

A note on this clone: One end of the junction is discordant with germline, which a read error may explain. The chain is built from TRBV10-3 and TRBJ1-5; 7 bases agree with TRBD1. Per germline, CDR1 ENHRY and CDR2 SYGVKD. The CDR3 runs 15 residues. CDR3 nucleotides: TGTGCCACCAGTAGACAGGGCACGTACCATCAGCCCCAGCATTTT. Translating gives CATSRQGTYHQPQHF.

The chain has TRBV3-1 (or the pseudogene TRBV3-2) and TRBJ1-2, with D maybe TRBD1 (5 bases). Trimming removed 3 bases from V and 2 bases from J, with 13 bases in between. Per germline, CDR1 LGHDT and CDR2 YNNKEL (reference sequence). This CDR3 contains 15 residues. The CDR3 sequence: CASSQKGGGNYGYTF. The CDR3 coding sequence is TGTGCCAGCAGCCAGAAGGGCGGGGGAAACTATGGCTACACCTTC.

V and J are TRBV5-6 and TRBJ1-1; D ambiguous. The V gene's germline CDR1 is SGHDT and CDR2 YYEEEE. The ends were cut back, 1 base at V and 1 base at J, with 14 bases in the middle. The CDR3 is made up of 16 amino acids. CDR3 nucleotide sequence: TGTGCCAGCAGCTTGTGGAGGGTCCAAGGGAACACTGAAGCTTTCTTT. Translation gives CASSLWRVQGNTEAFF.

The chain links TRBV5-1 to TRBJ2-3; D remains unclear. Germline loops: CDR1 SGHRS, CDR2 YFSETQ. The CDR3 length is 16 residues. Trimming took off 4 bases at V and 1 base at J, with 16 bases between the two ends. The CDR3 DNA is TGCGCCAGCAGCGCTGGTAGTTTGTCCCGCACAGATACGCAGTATTTT. It encodes CASSAGSLSRTDTQYF.

This clone was observed a handful of times. This chain connects TRBV3-1 (or the pseudogene TRBV3-2) to TRBJ1-1; D may be TRBD1 (5 bases). Germline V gives CDR1 LGHDT, CDR2 YNNKEL (reference sequence). The ends were cut back, 4 bases at V and 1 base at J, with 16 bases in the middle. The CDR3 runs to 16 residues. CDR3 residues: CASSLPPGGANTEAFF. CDR3 nucleotides: TGTGCCAGCAGCCTCCCCCCGGGAGGGGCGAACACTGAAGCTTTCTTT.

V and J are TRBV4-2 and TRBJ1-6; 7 bases line up with TRBD1. Germline lookup yields CDR1 LGHNA and CDR2 YNFKEQ. The J segment lost 5 bases and the V segment lost 4 bases, leaving 5 bases of the junction unmatched. The CDR3 has 15 residues. The CDR3 loop is CASSPSGGNNSPLHF. In DNA form, the CDR3 reads TGTGCCAGCAGCCCCTCAGGGGGTAATAATTCACCCCTCCACTTT.

The table lists this clone with a count of one. The rearrangement links TRBV19 to TRBJ2-1; 10 bases are a match to TRBD1. The CDR3 is made up of 16 amino acids. The germline gives CDR1 LNHDA, CDR2 SQIVND (reference sequence). Trimming removed 1 base from V and 6 bases from J; junction bases left unmatched: 6. For the CDR3, the DNA is TGTGCCAGTAGTATAGTAAGGGGGACAGGGGTCAATGAGCAGTTCTTC. Its translation: CASSIVRGTGVNEQFF.

The chain carries TRBV28 and TRBJ1-2, with 7 bases lining up with TRBD1. CDR1 MDHEN and CDR2 SYDVKM come from the germline V gene. CDR3 length equals 17 residues. The V gene end was trimmed by 7 bases and the J gene end by 0 bases; junction bases not matched to a gene: 14. The CDR3 DNA reads TGTGCCAGCACCGCACTCGGAGGGGGCCGAGCTAACTATGGCTACACCTTC. Its translation is CASTALGGGRANYGYTF.

This clone has just one count. This chain uses TRBV7-2 with TRBJ2-1; 11 bases map to TRBD2. Germline V gene data show CDR1 as SGHTA and CDR2 as FQGNSA. This CDR3 region has 17 residues. Trimming at V came to 5 bases and at J to 9 bases, leaving 15 bases not matched to a gene. The CDR3 loop is CASSPGKLAGASVEQFF. The DNA for the CDR3 is TGTGCCAGCAGCCCAGGAAAACTAGCGGGGGCCTCGGTTGAGCAGTTCTTC.

V is TRBV7-9 and J is TRBJ1-2, with 9 bases identical to TRBD1. There are 14 residues in the CDR3. Per germline, CDR1 SEHNR and CDR2 FQNEAQ (reference sequence). With 5 bases clipped from V and 11 bases from J, the junction kept 12 bases outside the gene matches. The chain's CDR3 is CASSIRPGQGRYTF. The CDR3, as DNA: TGTGCCAGCAGCATAAGACCGGGACAGGGAAGATACACCTTC.

This clone was detected only a few times. The DNA for the CDR3 is TGTGCCACCAGCAGGAGAGGTGGGAACACTGAAGCTTTCTTT. This codes for CATSRRGGNTEAFF. The rearrangement joins TRBV15 to TRBJ1-1; D remains unclear. CDR3 size: 14 residues. The germline V gene encodes CDR1 LNHNV and CDR2 YYDKDF (reference sequence). V was shortened by 3 bases and J by 1 base, with 9 bases between the two germline ends. Drawing the rest from reference TRBV15 and TRBJ1-1, the complete variable domain is DAMVIQNPRYQVTQFGKPVTLSCSQTLNHNVMYWYQQKSSQAPKLLFHYYDKDFNNEADTPDNFQSRRPNTSFCFLDIRSPGLGDTAMYLCATSRRGGNTEAFFGQGTRLTVV.

This rearrangement joins TRBV27 to TRBJ2-1, with 8 bases identical to TRBD2. CDR3 size: 21 residues. Per germline, CDR1 MNHEY and CDR2 SMNVEV (reference sequence). V trimming: 1 base; J trimming: 3 bases; junction bases outside the gene matches: 20. Here the CDR3 DNA reads TGTGCCAGCAGTTTATATGGACTAGCAGGGCCCTCTAGCCTTTTCTACAATGAGCAGTTCTTC. Amino acid sequence: CASSLYGLAGPSSLFYNEQFF.

A single count supports this clone. The chain has TRBV11-3 and TRBJ2-1; 16 bases match TRBD2. Germline trimming cut 0 bases from V and 7 bases from J; bases unmatched to any gene: 9. The CDR3 totals 19 residues. Germline CDR1 and CDR2: SGHNT and YENEEA. The chain's CDR3 is CASSLDPPGLAGGLNEQFF. DNA of the CDR3: TGTGCCAGCAGCTTAGATCCACCGGGACTAGCGGGGGGGCTTAATGAGCAGTTCTTC.

The CDR3 loop is CASSLISGKSYEQYF. The CDR3 nucleotides read TGTGCCAGCAGCTTAATTTCAGGGAAATCCTACGAGCAGTACTTC. The chain uses TRBV7-9 and TRBJ2-7, with D possibly being TRBD1 (5 bases). Between the trimmed V and J ends, which lost 2 bases and 1 base, there was a span of 12 bases. Germline V gene lookup returns CDR1 SEHNR and CDR2 FQNEAQ (reference sequence). CDR3 length: 15 residues. The full variable domain, with the rest looked up from reference TRBV7-9 and TRBJ2-7, is DTGVSQNPRHKITKRGQNVTFRCDPISEHNRLYWYRQTLGQGPEFLTYFQNEAQLEKSRLLSDRFSAERPKGSFSTLEIQRTEQGDSAMYLCASSLISGKSYEQYFGPGTRLTVT.

The chain combines TRBV3-1 (or the pseudogene TRBV3-2) with TRBJ1-5; D might be TRBD1 (5 bases). CDR3 length: 15 amino acids. V was cut by 0 bases and J by 7 bases, with 13 bases left in between. From germline, CDR1 is LGHDT and CDR2 YNNKEL (reference sequence). CDR3 residues: CASSQEEGPGQPQHF. The CDR3 nucleotides read TGTGCCAGCAGCCAAGAGGAGGGGCCAGGGCAGCCCCAGCATTTT.

The V gene is TRBV20-1, the J gene TRBJ2-1, with D perhaps TRBD2 (6 bases). The CDR3 runs 11 residues. Trimming shortened V by 5 bases and J by 7 bases, and 9 bases separated the two germline ends. CDR1 DFQATT and CDR2 SNEGSKA come from the germline V gene (reference sequence). The CDR3: CSALAGNEQFF. As DNA, the CDR3 is TGCAGTGCTCTGGCGGGGAATGAGCAGTTCTTC.

This clone came up once. This chain joins TRBV11-3 and TRBJ1-2, with 9 bases fitting TRBD1. V was pared by 1 base and J by 4 bases, with 4 bases of the junction left unmatched. This CDR3 region has 15 residues. CDR1 and CDR2 (germline): SGHNT, YENEEA. The chain's CDR3 is CASSLGDRVIYGYTF. CDR3 nucleotide sequence: TGTGCCAGCAGCTTAGGGGACAGGGTGATCTATGGCTACACCTTC. Full variable domain (rest looked up from reference TRBV11-3 and TRBJ1-2): EAGVVQSPRYKIIEKKQPVAFWCNPISGHNTLYWYLQNLGQGPELLIRYENEEAVDDSQLPKDRFSAERLKGVDSTLKIQPAELGDSAVYLCASSLGDRVIYGYTFGSGTRLTVV.

The gene calls are TRBV7-8 and TRBJ2-1; 14 bases agree with TRBD2. The germline V gene encodes CDR1 SGHVS and CDR2 FQNEAQ. The ends lost 5 bases at V and 7 bases at J; junction bases unmatched: 7. This CDR3 has 16 residues. The chain's CDR3 is CASSPRTSGGQNEQFF. Here the CDR3 DNA reads TGTGCCAGCAGCCCGAGGACTAGCGGGGGGCAAAATGAGCAGTTCTTC.

The rearrangement joins TRBV19 to TRBJ1-5, with D hard to call. Trimming cost V 7 bases and J 0 bases, with 22 bases left between them. Germline V gene sequence: CDR1 LNHDA, CDR2 SQIVND (reference sequence). The CDR3 is 18 residues long. The CDR3 nucleotides are TGTGCCAGTACCCCGGATTGGGCCAGGAGGATTAGCAATCAGCCCCAGCATTTT. It yields the protein CASTPDWARRISNQPQHF. Together with reference TRBV19 and TRBJ1-5, the CDR3 gives the full variable domain: DGGITQSPKYLFRKEGQNVTLSCEQNLNHDAMYWYRQDPGQGLRLIYYSQIVNDFQKGDIAEGYSVSREKKESFPLTVTSAQKNPTAFYLCASTPDWARRISNQPQHFGDGTRLSIL.

In this sample, this clone turned up a few times. This CDR3 is CASSQRTSGLTDTQYF. In DNA form, the CDR3 reads TGTGCCAGCAGCCAGCGTACTAGCGGGCTCACAGATACGCAGTATTTT. The chain joins TRBV3-1 (or the pseudogene TRBV3-2) to TRBJ2-3; 9 nucleotides agree with TRBD2. This CDR3 has 16 amino acids. Per germline, CDR1 LGHDT and CDR2 YNNKEL (reference sequence). V lost 3 bases, J lost 2 bases, and 6 bases stayed unmatched.

The chain links TRBV5-1 to TRBJ1-3, with TRBD1 as a possible D gene (5 bases). Per the germline V gene, CDR1 is SGHRS and CDR2 is YFSETQ. V was clipped by 5 bases and J by 2 bases, with 17 bases between them. The CDR3 has 16 residues. CDR3 amino acids: CASRVGAPEPGNTIYF. The CDR3 DNA is TGCGCCAGCAGAGTAGGGGCCCCAGAACCTGGAAACACCATATATTTT.